This T cell receptor beta chain originates from a study of HIV-infected patients and healthy controls. Trimming left V 5 bases short and J 0 bases short, with 10 bases between. The CDR3 has 14 amino acids. This clonotype was seen at least ten times. Reverse transcription used 450 to 550 ng RNA and constant-region primers for alpha and beta. Using multiplexing indices, alpha and beta chain libraries were generated apart by chain-specific third strand synthesis. A 5' RACE adapter with a random hexamer and the SP2 primer site was joined to cDNA. MiXCR was run by TCRdb on the 5' RACE reads, yielding one entry per CDR3 protein. The table has about 10,000 distinct CDR3 sequences, about 6.5% seen once. Follow-up blood was drawn about 14 weeks, roughly three months, after antiretroviral therapy began. All unsorted peripheral T cells were captured because whole blood was used without fractionation.

The sequence was obtained from an adult with HIV infection. The donor label of this sample is uncertain. Sequenced material: blood, taken during antiretroviral therapy. V gene TRBV12-3 or TRBV12-4 combines with J gene TRBJ1-1; D is perhaps TRBD1 (5 bases). The chain's CDR3 is CASSQTAMNTEAFF. In DNA, the CDR3 is TGTGCCAGCAGTCAGACAGCTATGAACACTGAAGCTTTCTTT.